This T cell receptor (beta chain) comes out of a study of cytomegalovirus exposure and HLA in healthy donors. Study-level information: Genotyping of 400 or so donors showed that about 79% belonged to the Caucasian-associated ancestry cluster.

In the case of this clone: The antigen is not known.

Study results and caveats: A few chains linked to CMV were shown in vitro to be specific for CMV antigens. The classifier reportedly diagnosed cytomegalovirus status with high sensitivity and specificity.

Germline-derived CDR1 and CDR2 are MNHEY and SVGAGI. CDR3 length: 14 amino acids. The germline V and J ends were trimmed by 5 bases and 5 bases, with 15 bases remaining between them. Donors in the study were healthy people who gave bone marrow. Amplification used 60 Vbeta primers and 13 Jbeta primers. The repertoire was sequenced with immunoSEQ multiplex PCR; TCRdb's copy has only in-frame clones and lacks some. The sample comprises over 150,000 clones, roughly 80% of which are singletons, and 9.5% to 12% rests with the top ten. The source of this sequence is a man aged 50-60 years in good health and CMV-seropositive. Specimen: PBMCs. The chain links TRBV6-5 to TRBJ1-2, with D perhaps matching TRBD1 (6 bases). CDR3 nucleotide sequence: TGTGCCAGCAGTAAGGGGGGGGGCTCGTATGGCTACACCTTC. The encoded protein is CASSKGGGSYGYTF.